The 28 T cell receptor beta chains below all came from one sample that was sequenced in a study of early T cells in non-severe SARS-CoV-2 infection. TCRdb recomputed calls from the 5' RACE reads with MiXCR, one row per CDR3 protein. Among 25,000 to 35,000 distinct CDR3 sequences listed, about 3.9% were seen once. The sample consisted of whole blood. Source of these receptors: an adult who was a healthcare worker with PCR-confirmed SARS-CoV-2 infection or an uninfected control (not recorded which).

This clonotype was counted many times. This sequence joins TRBV25-1 and TRBJ2-3, with D hard to call. The CDR3 extends over 14 amino acids. CDR1 is MGHDK and CDR2 is SYGVNS in the germline V gene. Trimming shortened V by 1 base and J by 3 bases, and 8 bases separated the two germline ends. CDR3 coding DNA: TGTGCCAGCAGTGAATTTAGTGGGACAGATACGCAGTATTTT. Amino acids: CASSEFSGTDTQYF. Filled out from reference TRBV25-1 and TRBJ2-3, the complete variable domain reads EADIYQTPRYLVIGTGKKITLECSQTMGHDKMYWYQQDPGMELHLIHYSYGVNSTEKGDLSSESTVSRIRTEHFPLTLESARPSHTSQYLCASSEFSGTDTQYFGPGTRLTVL.

V gene TRBV5-1 combines with J gene TRBJ1-2, with TRBD1 matching 8 bases. The CDR3 length is 14 residues. CDR1 and CDR2 (germline): SGHRS, YFSETQ. The trim removed 4 bases at V and 4 bases at J, leaving 6 bases unmatched. CDR3 protein: CASSPGQDFYGYTF. The CDR3 DNA reads TGCGCCAGCAGCCCGGGACAGGATTTCTATGGCTACACCTTC.

There are many counts of this clonotype. The chain uses TRBV6-4 and TRBJ2-1; 9 bases match TRBD2. The ends lost 4 bases at V and 4 bases at J; junction bases unmatched: 5. The CDR3 sequence is 15 residues long. Germline CDR1 is MRHNA and CDR2 is SNTAGT. The CDR3 here is CASSVGTSSYNEQFF. Written as DNA, the CDR3 is TGTGCCAGCAGTGTGGGGACTAGCTCTTACAATGAGCAGTTCTTC.

This clonotype was seen many times. This chain uses TRBV5-1 with TRBJ1-5; D gene uncertain. Trimming took off 0 bases at V and 5 bases at J, with 9 bases between the two ends. This CDR3 is 14 amino acids long. Germline V gene data show CDR1 as SGHRS and CDR2 as YFSETQ. CDR3 amino acids: CASSLERTDQPQHF. The DNA of the CDR3 is TGCGCCAGCAGCTTGGAGAGAACAGATCAGCCCCAGCATTTT.

This clonotype has a single count. The rearrangement uses TRBV12-3 or TRBV12-4 and TRBJ2-1; 8 bases match TRBD2. The CDR3 has 14 amino acids. V gave up 7 bases and J gave up 6 bases; unmatched junction bases: 8. Here the CDR3 DNA reads TGTGCCAGCACAGCCCTGAGCGGGAGCAATGAGCAGTTCTTC. As protein: CASTALSGSNEQFF.

This clonotype has a count of ten or more. The V and J genes are TRBV20-1 and TRBJ1-4, with D maybe TRBD1 (5 bases). The V gene lost 0 bases and the J gene lost 4 bases, with 12 bases spanning the gap. The CDR3 has 15 amino acids. From germline, CDR1 is DFQATT and CDR2 SNEGSKA (reference sequence). CDR3 in amino acids: CSARDWGLSNEKLFF. CDR3 in DNA: TGCAGTGCTAGAGACTGGGGGTTGAGTAATGAAAAACTGTTTTTT.

Ten or more counts support this clonotype. This sequence joins TRBV15 and TRBJ1-6, with D tentatively TRBD1 (5 bases). CDR1 and CDR2 from the germline V gene are LNHNV and YYDKDF (reference sequence). Trimming cost V 3 bases and J 9 bases, with 12 bases left between them. The CDR3 has 14 residues. Here the CDR3 reads CATSRGGESSPLHF. As DNA, the CDR3 is TGTGCCACCAGCAGGGGAGGGGAAAGTTCACCCCTCCACTTT.

This chain links TRBV5-6 with TRBJ1-5; 10 bases match TRBD1. Germline V lookup: CDR1 SGHDT, CDR2 YYEEEE. The trim removed 3 bases at V and 5 bases at J, leaving 8 bases unmatched. This CDR3 spans 16 amino acids. CDR3 sequence (DNA): TGTGCCAGCAGCTCGACAGGGGGCCGGGTGGATCAGCCCCAGCATTTT. This sequence encodes CASSSTGGRVDQPQHF.

This clonotype appeared many times. The chain couples TRBV7-2 to TRBJ2-2; 10 nucleotides align to TRBD2. V was clipped by 0 bases and J by 5 bases; unmatched bases: 12. CDR3 length: 19 amino acids. In germline, CDR1 is SGHTA, CDR2 FQGNSA. The CDR3 protein is CASSLALGLAGVLTGELFF. CDR3 DNA: TGTGCCAGCAGCTTAGCGCTGGGGCTAGCGGGAGTACTAACCGGGGAGCTGTTTTTT.

A remark on this clonotype: A single base separates this from a much larger clone, so it may be a read error. The CDR3: CASSQTNQPQHF. In DNA form, the CDR3 reads TGTGCCAGCAGCCAAACCAATCAGCCCCAGCATTTT. The chain uses TRBV3-1 and TRBJ1-5; no firm D call. Germline V gives CDR1 LGHDT, CDR2 YNNKEL (reference sequence). This CDR3 has 12 residues. Trimming left V 2 bases short and J 3 bases short, with 2 bases between.

This clonotype was seen ten or more times. The chain links TRBV10-2 to TRBJ2-5; 12 bases agree with TRBD2. CDR3 length: 16 residues. The germline CDR1 and CDR2 sequences are WSHSY and SAAADI. With V trimmed by 0 bases and J by 7 bases, 6 bases remained unmatched. CDR3 nucleotide sequence: TGCGCCAGCAGTGAGTCGGCTAGCGGGGGGGCCCCGACCCAGTACTTC. Translating gives CASSESASGGAPTQYF.

This clonotype was picked up many times. The rearrangement uses TRBV15 and TRBJ1-4, with D possibly being TRBD1 (5 bases). The CDR3 length is 16 residues. Per the germline V gene, CDR1 is LNHNV and CDR2 is YYDKDF (reference sequence). V was clipped by 2 bases and J by 7 bases, with 17 bases between them. CDR3 coding DNA: TGTGCCACCAGCAGACCCGGTGGGGGGAATGGTGAAAAACTGTTTTTT. As protein: CATSRPGGGNGEKLFF.

This clonotype was detected ten times or more. V gene TRBV6-2 or TRBV6-3 combines with J gene TRBJ1-2, with D possibly being TRBD1 (6 bases). CDR1 MNHEY and CDR2 SVGEGT come from the germline V gene. Trimming stripped 5 bases from V and 5 bases from J, with 21 bases between. The CDR3 is 16 residues long. The CDR3, as DNA: TGTGCCAGCAGTACTCCGTTGCGGCAGGGGAAATATGGCTACACCTTC. This sequence encodes CASSTPLRQGKYGYTF.

A few counts support this clonotype. The chain uses TRBV2 and TRBJ2-3; D is uncertain. Germline V gene sequence: CDR1 SNHLY, CDR2 FYNNEI. This CDR3 is 13 amino acids long. The V end was cut by 6 bases, the J end by 0 bases, with 7 bases between. The CDR3 DNA is TGTGCCAGCAGACTTTCTAGCACAGATACGCAGTATTTT. It specifies CASRLSSTDTQYF.

The sample holds many counts of this clonotype. This chain joins TRBV6-4 and TRBJ2-3, with TRBD2 matching over 8 bases. This CDR3 region has 17 residues. With 6 bases clipped from V and 2 bases from J, the junction kept 13 bases outside the gene matches. CDR1 and CDR2 from the germline V gene are MRHNA and SNTAGT. CDR3 loop: CASSPGVVAGPTDTQYF. DNA for the CDR3: TGTGCCAGCAGCCCCGGAGTAGTAGCGGGACCCACAGATACGCAGTATTTT.

This clonotype occurred many times. This sequence joins TRBV10-3 and TRBJ1-1, with no clear D. CDR3 length equals 13 residues. CDR1 and CDR2 from the germline V gene are ENHRY and SYGVKD. Trimming took off 6 bases at V and 3 bases at J, with 11 bases between the two ends. The CDR3 DNA follows: TGTGCCATCAGCAAGAACAGAGACACTGAAGCTTTCTTT. Its protein is CAISKNRDTEAFF.

In this sample, this clonotype turned up many times. The chain uses TRBV20-1 and TRBJ2-5, with 7 bases matching TRBD1. The CDR3 loop spans 11 amino acids. The V gene end was trimmed by 5 bases and the J gene end by 5 bases; junction bases not matched to a gene: 2. Per germline, CDR1 DFQATT and CDR2 SNEGSKA (reference sequence). This CDR3 reads CSAYRGETQYF. CDR3 bases: TGCAGTGCTTACAGGGGTGAGACCCAGTACTTC.

This clonotype was observed at least ten times. The rearrangement uses TRBV7-8 and TRBJ1-1; weak D call: TRBD1 (6 bases). Germline CDR1 SGHVS, CDR2 FQNEAQ. The ends were cut back, 5 bases at V and 3 bases at J, with 19 bases in the middle. The CDR3 extends over 16 amino acids. CDR3 loop: CASSPFPGPGDTEAFF. As DNA, the CDR3 is TGTGCCAGCAGCCCCTTCCCGGGGCCAGGGGACACTGAAGCTTTCTTT.

This clonotype was picked up a small number of times. V usage is TRBV18 and J usage is TRBJ2-1; D is unclear. The germline V and J ends were trimmed by 3 bases and 8 bases, with 8 bases remaining between them. The CDR3 sequence is 12 residues long. CDR1 is KGHSH and CDR2 is LQKENI in the germline V gene. CDR3 region: CASSPATDEQFF. The CDR3 DNA follows: TGTGCCAGCTCACCCGCTACAGATGAGCAGTTCTTC.

This clonotype was recorded at least ten times. The genes are TRBV18 and TRBJ1-1; a possible D gene is TRBD1 (5 bases). The CDR3 totals 14 residues. Germline CDR1 reads KGHSH; CDR2 reads LQKENI. The V and J ends lost 1 base and 2 bases respectively, with 8 bases between them. In DNA form, the CDR3 reads TGTGCCAGCTCACCACAGGGGCAAAACACTGAAGCTTTCTTT. The encoded protein is CASSPQGQNTEAFF.

In this sample, this clonotype turned up many times. The rearrangement uses TRBV5-1 and TRBJ1-1; unclear D gene. CDR3 length: 13 amino acids. Germline V CDR1 and CDR2: SGHRS, YFSETQ. V was clipped by 0 bases and J by 10 bases, with 13 bases between them. CDR3 sequence: CASSLDSQVRAFF. The CDR3, as DNA: TGCGCCAGCAGCTTGGACTCCCAGGTGAGAGCTTTCTTT.

This clonotype showed up many times. The chain combines TRBV5-5 with TRBJ1-2; unclear D gene. Germline V gene sequence: CDR1 SGHKS, CDR2 YYEKEE (reference sequence). This CDR3 region has 16 residues. Trimming removed 2 bases at V and 6 bases at J, with 20 bases between. The CDR3 spells CASSFSVLIYLDGYTF. The CDR3 DNA reads as TGTGCCAGCAGCTTTTCCGTCCTGATCTACCTGGATGGCTACACCTTC.

This clonotype came up many times. The chain has TRBV20-1 and TRBJ2-3, with D possibly being TRBD2 (6 bases). Trimming stripped 1 base from V and 4 bases from J, with 12 bases between. The CDR3 totals 14 residues. CDR1 is DFQATT and CDR2 is SNEGSKA in the germline V gene (reference sequence). In DNA, the CDR3 is TGCAGTGCTAGAGTACCCAGCGGGCCAGATACGCAGTATTTT. This translates into CSARVPSGPDTQYF.

The chain links TRBV5-1 to TRBJ1-1; no definite D call. CDR3 length equals 14 residues. Trimming pared 3 bases from V and 1 base from J, leaving 10 bases between. Germline assignment: CDR1 SGHRS and CDR2 YFSETQ. The CDR3 DNA reads TGCGCCAGCAGCTCACCAGGTCAGAACACTGAAGCTTTCTTT. Translating gives CASSSPGQNTEAFF.

This clonotype was seen many times. The chain has TRBV6-6 and TRBJ2-7; D is perhaps TRBD2 (6 bases). Looked up from germline, CDR1 is MNHNY and CDR2 is SVGAGI (reference sequence). This CDR3 spans 15 amino acids. Deletions cut 6 bases from V and 4 bases from J, with 19 bases between. The CDR3 loop is CASSWSGGESYEQYF. The CDR3 coding sequence is TGTGCCAGCAGCTGGTCCGGGGGAGAATCATACGAGCAGTACTTC.

The chain carries TRBV29-1 and TRBJ2-7; the D is unclear. With 1 base removed from V and 2 bases from J, the gap between germline ends came to 9 bases. The CDR3 length is 13 residues. Germline CDR1 SQVTM, CDR2 ANQGSEA. CDR3: CSVEVRATYEQYF. In DNA form, the CDR3 reads TGCAGCGTTGAAGTTAGGGCCACCTACGAGCAGTACTTC.

This clonotype occurred many times. This sequence joins TRBV15 and TRBJ2-3; tentative D call: TRBD2 (7 bases). The CDR3 is 16 amino acids. The germline V gene has CDR1 LNHNV and CDR2 YYDKDF (reference sequence). Trimming took 4 bases from V and 1 from J, leaving 15 bases between them. As DNA, the CDR3 is TGTGCCACCAGCAAGGAGGGGGGGGCCGGCACAGATACGCAGTATTTT. This sequence encodes CATSKEGGAGTDTQYF. Together with reference TRBV15 and TRBJ2-3, the CDR3 gives the full variable domain: DAMVIQNPRYQVTQFGKPVTLSCSQTLNHNVMYWYQQKSSQAPKLLFHYYDKDFNNEADTPDNFQSRRPNTSFCFLDIRSPGLGDTAMYLCATSKEGGAGTDTQYFGPGTRLTVL.

V usage is TRBV7-2 and J usage is TRBJ1-1; D is uncertain. Trimming stripped 3 bases from V and 1 base from J, with 3 bases between. The CDR3 has 12 amino acids. Germline loops: CDR1 SGHTA, CDR2 FQGNSA. In nucleotides, the CDR3 is TGTGCCAGCAGCTTTTCGAACACTGAAGCTTTCTTT. Translating it yields CASSFSNTEAFF.